The T cell receptor (beta chain) under discussion was sequenced for a study of radiation and T cells in renal cell carcinoma. Background on the study: Nephrectomy followed 15 Gy stereotactic body radiation by 4 weeks.

Note on this clone: Antigen specificity is unknown.

Study observations and caveats: No pretreatment tumor biopsies were available for baseline clonotypes.

Measured with immunoSEQ multiplex PCR; TCRdb has only the in-frame clones, and not every one. The table lists some 95,000 clones, 75% to 90% of them singletons, with 7% to 9% in the top ten. The time point is: baseline pretreatment blood. The treatment is: 15 Gy SBRT to primary tumor, nephrectomy 4 weeks later. This renal cell carcinoma was of the clear cell type. This CDR3 comprises 14 residues. The germline V gene encodes CDR1 SEHNR and CDR2 FQNEAQ (reference sequence). V gave up 1 base and J gave up 7 bases; unmatched junction bases: 6. The specimen comprised blood, sampled from a patient whose treatment included radiotherapy and nephrectomy. The chain recombines TRBV7-9 with TRBJ2-7; 8 nucleotides agree with TRBD1. The receptor's source is a man aged 45 to 65 with renal cell carcinoma. CDR3 in DNA: TGTGCCAGCAGCTTAGGGACAGGGCGTCGGGAGCAGTACTTC. Protein sequence: CASSLGTGRREQYF.